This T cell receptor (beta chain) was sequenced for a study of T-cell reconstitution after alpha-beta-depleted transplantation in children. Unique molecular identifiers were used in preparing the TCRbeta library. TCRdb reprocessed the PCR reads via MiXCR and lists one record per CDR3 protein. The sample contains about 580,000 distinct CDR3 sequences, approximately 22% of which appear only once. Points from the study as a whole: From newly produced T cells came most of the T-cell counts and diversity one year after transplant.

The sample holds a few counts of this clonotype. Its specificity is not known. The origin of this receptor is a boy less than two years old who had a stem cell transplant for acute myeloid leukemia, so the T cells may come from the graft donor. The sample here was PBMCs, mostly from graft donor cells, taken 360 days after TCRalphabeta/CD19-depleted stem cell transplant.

The CDR3 DNA is TGCAGTGCTAGAGAGGCAGGGGGCGTTGAGAGATCCCAGCATTTT. Amino acids: CSAREAGGVERSQHF. The chain is built from TRBV20-1 and TRBJ1-5; 8 nucleotides agree with TRBD1. Germline CDR1 is DFQATT and CDR2 is SNEGSKA (reference sequence). The V and J ends lost 0 bases and 11 bases, in that order; junction bases with no gene match: 12. The length of the CDR3 is 15 residues.